These T cell receptor beta chains were read from a single sample in a study of blood T cell repertoires in COVID-19. The data were produced by immunoSEQ multiplex PCR, yet TCRdb's version contains in-frame clones alone and is incomplete. The sample contains about 210,000 clones, around 80% of which appear only once. The sample was peripheral blood. Receptors were obtained from an older woman with acute or convalescent COVID-19. The CDR3 runs from the conserved cysteine through the conserved F or W. The D gene is left open where the match is weak. Only part of the rows carry a size: once, few, many, or a class if the clone is expanded.

>TRBV12-3/TRBV12-4|-|-|TRBJ1-5
TGTGCCAGCATGATAGAGGAGGGACAGCCCCAGCATTTT
CASMIEEGQPQHF
>TRBV5-1|TRBD1|-|TRBJ1-2
TGCGCCAGCAGCTTGGCCGAGACAGGGGTTGGCTACACCTTC
CASSLAETGVGYTF
>TRBV24-1|-|-|TRBJ1-2
TGTGCCACCAGTGACGCCGAGTATGGCTACACCTTC
CATSDAEYGYTF
>TRBV6-1|TRBD1|-|TRBJ1-6
TGTGCCAGCAGTGAAGGGGACAGGGGGTTCTCCTATAATTCACCCCTCCACTTT
CASSEGDRGFSYNSPLHF
>TRBV11-2|TRBD2|-|TRBJ2-1
TGTGCCAGCAGCTTAGGGCTCTCAGGACTAGCTTATGAGCAGTTCTTC
CASSLGLSGLAYEQFF
>TRBV20-1|-|-|TRBJ2-1
TGCAGTGCTAGTACTAAGAACAATGAGCAGTTCTTC
CSASTKNNEQFF
>TRBV11-2|TRBD2|-|TRBJ2-2
TGTGCCAGCAGCTTACGTCTAGGCGGGGGGTCACACACCGGGGAGCTGTTTTTT
CASSLRLGGGSHTGELFF
>TRBV2|TRBD1|-|TRBJ1-5
TGTGCCAGCAGTGCGGGCACAGGGGATCAGCCCCAGCATTTT
CASSAGTGDQPQHF
>TRBV19|-|few|TRBJ1-4
TGTGCCAGTAGAAACCCGGGTTCCAATAATGAAAAACTGTTTTTT
CASRNPGSNNEKLFF
>TRBV10-3|-|-|TRBJ2-1
TGTGCCATCAGTGATAATGGGGGACATTACAATGAGCAGTTCTTC
CAISDNGGHYNEQFF
>TRBV7-3|TRBD1|-|TRBJ2-5
TGTGCCAGCAGCCCCGACAGGGGGTATGAGACCCAGTACTTC
CASSPDRGYETQYF
>TRBV11-3|-|-|TRBJ2-5
TGTGCCAGCTCCCAGGGGCCCCAAGAGACCCAGTACTTC
CASSQGPQETQYF
>TRBV3-1/TRBV3-2|TRBD2|few|TRBJ2-3
TGTGCCAGCAGCCAAACTAGCGGGGGAGATACGCAGTATTTT
CASSQTSGGDTQYF
>TRBV4-3|-|-|TRBJ2-3
TGCGCCAGCAGCCAAGAGAGTCAAAGCACAGATACGCAGTATTTT
CASSQESQSTDTQYF
>TRBV12-3/TRBV12-4|-|few|TRBJ2-7
TGTGCCAGCAGTTTAGTCAGGGGAGAGCAGTACTTC
CASSLVRGEQYF
>TRBV5-8|TRBD2|-|TRBJ2-2
TGTGCCAGCAGCTTGACGGGGGGGCTAGCCGGGGAGCTGTTTTTT
CASSLTGGLAGELFF
>TRBV7-2|TRBD2|-|TRBJ2-5
TGTGCCAGCAGCTTTTCTAGCGGGGGGGCCTTGGGGACCCAGTACTTC
CASSFSSGGALGTQYF
>TRBV6-5|-|-|TRBJ2-7
TGTGCCAGCAGTTACTCGAGAGGGTACGAGCAGTACTTC
CASSYSRGYEQYF
>TRBV11-2|-|-|TRBJ2-5
TGTGCCAGCAGCTTAGGACCAGGGTATCAAGAGACCCAGTACTTC
CASSLGPGYQETQYF
>TRBV9|TRBD1|-|TRBJ1-1
TGTGCCAGCAGCGTAGCCCCGACAGGGGACGACACTGAAGCTTTCTTT
CASSVAPTGDDTEAFF
>TRBV25-1|TRBD1|-|TRBJ1-4
TGTGCCAGCAGTGAAAACAGGGGGGAAAGTGAAAAACTGTTTTTT
CASSENRGESEKLFF
>TRBV6-5|TRBD1|-|TRBJ2-3
TGTGCCAGCAGGGGGACAGGGGTAGATACGCAGTATTTT
CASRGTGVDTQYF
>TRBV19|TRBD1|-|TRBJ1-1
TGTGCCAGTAGTATATTACCGGGACAGGGGGCTCACGACACTGAAGCTTTCTTT
CASSILPGQGAHDTEAFF
>TRBV2|-|-|TRBJ2-1
TGTGCCAGCAAACTAGCAGAAGAGCAGTTCTTC
CASKLAEEQFF
>TRBV10-3|-|-|TRBJ1-2
TGTGCCATCGGGGAGGAGGGTCAGGGCGGCTACACCTTC
CAIGEEGQGGYTF
>TRBV24-1|-|-|TRBJ2-3
TGTGCCACCAGTGTAAATACAGGGATTTCAGATACGCAGTATTTT
CATSVNTGISDTQYF
>TRBV5-1|-|-|TRBJ2-3
TGCGCCAGCAGCTTGGGGCAGGGGGGAGATACGCAGTATTTT
CASSLGQGGDTQYF
>TRBV21-1|-|-|TRBJ1-1
TGTGCCAGCAGCAAACGAGAGGAGGGTGAAGCTTTCTTT
CASSKREEGEAFF
>TRBV24-1|-|-|TRBJ2-3
TGTGCCACCAGTGATTTGAAAGGAGAGGAGGGCACAGATACGCAGTATTTT
CATSDLKGEEGTDTQYF
>TRBV6-6|TRBD1|-|TRBJ1-4
TGTGCCAGCAGTTACCCCGAGACAGGGAACGAAAAACTGTTTTTT
CASSYPETGNEKLFF
>TRBV3-1/TRBV3-2|-|-|TRBJ2-4
TGTGCCAGCAGCCAAGTCTACAGGGCGGGAGCCAAAAACATTCAGTACTTC
CASSQVYRAGAKNIQYF
>TRBV9|-|-|TRBJ1-1
TGTGCCAGCAGCGTAGACATCCGGAACACTGAAGCTTTCTTT
CASSVDIRNTEAFF
>TRBV3-1/TRBV3-2|-|-|TRBJ2-3
TGTGCCAGCAGCCAATTTGGGGGGGCCACAGATACGCAGTATTTT
CASSQFGGATDTQYF
>TRBV5-5|-|once|TRBJ1-5
TGTGCCAGCAGCTTAGTGCAGGCGAATCAGCCCCAGCATTTT
CASSLVQANQPQHF
>TRBV9|-|-|TRBJ2-1
TGTGCCAGCAGCGGAGGTTACAATGAGCAGTTCTTC
CASSGGYNEQFF
>TRBV18|-|-|TRBJ2-7
TGTGCCAGCTCACCACCCGGGGGTTCGCCCTACGAGCAGTACTTC
CASSPPGGSPYEQYF
>TRBV7-3|-|-|TRBJ2-7
TGTGCCAGCAGCTTAGAGGGCACCTCCGGATCCTACGAGCAGTACTTC
CASSLEGTSGSYEQYF
>TRBV6-6|TRBD2|-|TRBJ2-7
TGTGCCAGCGGCGGGGGGATCCACGAGCAGTACTTC
CASGGGIHEQYF
>TRBV18|-|-|TRBJ2-7
TGTGCCAGCTCACCAGAGCCCCTGAGCTACGAGCAGTACTTC
CASSPEPLSYEQYF
>TRBV6-5|TRBD2|-|TRBJ2-7
TGTGCCAGCAGTCGGGACTATGTCGGCGAGCAGTACTTC
CASSRDYVGEQYF
>TRBV9|-|-|TRBJ2-5
TGTGCCAGCAGCGTAGCACAGGGCGGTAAGGAAGAGACCCAGTACTTC
CASSVAQGGKEETQYF
>TRBV5-4|-|-|TRBJ2-5
TGTGCCAGCAGCTTGGAGGTGTGGAGTGAGACCCAGTACTTC
CASSLEVWSETQYF
>TRBV9|TRBD1|-|TRBJ2-1
TGTGCCAGCAGCATCCGGGACAGGGGGGACAATGAGCAGTTCTTC
CASSIRDRGDNEQFF
>TRBV5-4|TRBD2|-|TRBJ2-1
TGTGCCAGCAGCTTGAAACTAGCGGGGGCCTACAATGAGCAGTTCTTC
CASSLKLAGAYNEQFF
>TRBV2|-|-|TRBJ2-5
TGTGCCAGCAGATCGGAGGTGGAGACCCAGTACTTC
CASRSEVETQYF
>TRBV6-5|TRBD1|-|TRBJ1-4
TGTGCCAGCATCTCTAGGACAGGGGATGAAAAACTGTTTTTT
CASISRTGDEKLFF
>TRBV24-1|TRBD2|-|TRBJ2-5
TGTGCCACCAGTGATTTGCTAGCGGGGGGCCAAGAGACCCAGTACTTC
CATSDLLAGGQETQYF